This passage covers 11 T cell receptor beta chains from one sample sequenced in a study of CD8+CD57+ T cells in acquired aplastic anemia. Genomic DNA constituted the template upon which TCR beta VDJ and CDR3 profiling was performed. Each CDR3 protein gets one entry after TCRdb re-called the reads with MiXCR. The table has under 200,000 distinct CDR3 sequences, roughly 50% seen once. An expansion of CD8+CD57+ cells by flow cytometry had been shown in patients chosen for sequencing. The source material was sorted CD4+, CD8+, or CD8+CD57+ T cells (not recorded which) from PBMCs. These TCRs come from a human donor with aplastic anemia.

In its sample, this clonotype was seen many times. V is TRBV2 and J is TRBJ2-7; D is unclear. Germline values: CDR1 SNHLY, CDR2 FYNNEI. The ends were cut back, 6 bases at V and 3 bases at J, with 12 bases in the middle. The CDR3 extends over 13 amino acids. The CDR3 protein is CASSWGVSYEQYF. The CDR3 DNA sequence: TGTGCCAGCAGCTGGGGTGTAAGCTACGAGCAGTACTTC.

The chain is built from TRBV10-3 and TRBJ1-1; D remains ambiguous. This CDR3 contains 12 residues. Germline V gene sequence: CDR1 ENHRY, CDR2 SYGVKD. With 11 bases removed from V and 1 base from J, the gap between germline ends came to 11 bases. The CDR3 here is CASSPKNTEAFF. CDR3 sequence (DNA): TGTGCCTCAAGTCCCAAGAACACTGAAGCTTTCTTT.

This clonotype appeared a few times. The chain employs TRBV11-1 and TRBJ2-1; D is possibly TRBD2 (5 bases). This CDR3 spans 14 amino acids. With 5 bases removed from V and 2 bases from J, the gap between germline ends came to 10 bases. Germline V gene lookup returns CDR1 SGHAT and CDR2 FQDESV (reference sequence). CDR3 sequence: CASSPPGTYNEQFF. Written as DNA, the CDR3 is TGTGCCAGCAGCCCTCCGGGGACCTACAATGAGCAGTTCTTC.

This chain connects TRBV11-2 to TRBJ2-7, with TRBD1 as a possible D gene (6 bases). With 4 bases removed from V and 2 bases from J, the gap between germline ends came to 15 bases. This CDR3 region has 15 residues. In germline, CDR1 is SGHAT, CDR2 FQNNGV. In DNA, the CDR3 is TGTGCCAGCAGCTCCTCCAGGGGACCAACCTACGAGCAGTACTTC. This translates into CASSSSRGPTYEQYF.

CDR3 in DNA: TGCAGTGCTAGTCCCTTCGGGCTCGAGCAGTACTTC. It codes for CSASPFGLEQYF. The V and J genes are TRBV20-1 and TRBJ2-7, with D unclear. CDR1 DFQATT and CDR2 SNEGSKA come from the germline V gene (reference sequence). The CDR3 spans 12 residues. Between the trimmed V and J ends, which lost 3 bases and 6 bases, there was a span of 12 bases.

In the case of this clonotype: A read error may produce the germline difference seen at one junction end. The gene calls are TRBV4-1 and TRBJ2-2; 7 bases agree with TRBD1. The germline V gene has CDR1 MGHRA and CDR2 YSYEKL. CDR3 length: 15 residues. CDR3 in DNA: TGCGCCAGCGGCCAAGAAAGGAAGGGGGCGGTGGAGCTGTTTTTT. The encoded protein is CASGQERKGAVELFF.

This chain uses TRBV7-9 with TRBJ1-1; TRBD1 might be the D (6 bases). V lost 0 bases to trimming and J lost 11 bases, with 7 bases between them. The CDR3 is 11 residues long. The germline CDR1 and CDR2 sequences are SEHNR and FQNEAQ (reference sequence). The CDR3 is CASSLAGGAFF. For the CDR3, the DNA is TGTGCCAGCAGCTTAGCAGGGGGTGCTTTCTTT.

This clonotype was found many times. V usage is TRBV10-3 and J usage is TRBJ1-3; D not certain. This CDR3 spans 17 amino acids. CDR1 is ENHRY and CDR2 is SYGVKD in the germline V gene. Deletions cut 3 bases from V and 0 bases from J, with 15 bases between. The CDR3 protein is CAISDPRAGLSGNTIYF. The CDR3 bases are TGTGCCATCAGTGACCCCCGGGCGGGCCTCTCTGGAAACACCATATATTTT.

This clonotype came up many times. The chain has TRBV11-3 and TRBJ2-1; no reliable D call. V was pared by 2 bases and J by 5 bases, with 10 bases between. Germline values: CDR1 SGHNT, CDR2 YENEEA. The CDR3 totals 14 residues. This CDR3 reads CASSLFDKNNEQFF. The CDR3 nucleotides read TGTGCCAGCAGCTTATTTGACAAGAACAATGAGCAGTTCTTC.

This clonotype was picked up many times. The chain employs TRBV20-1 and TRBJ2-2, with no clear D. V lost 5 bases and J 5 bases, leaving 9 bases between the germline ends. This CDR3 comprises 12 residues. CDR1 is DFQATT and CDR2 is SNEGSKA in the germline V gene (reference sequence). In DNA form, the CDR3 reads TGCAGTGCTGACGACGGAACCGGGGAGCTGTTTTTT. Translation gives CSADDGTGELFF.

The chain has TRBV24-1 and TRBJ2-1, with 10 bases aligning to TRBD2. From germline, CDR1 is KGHDR and CDR2 SFDVKD. The CDR3 is 16 amino acids. The V and J ends lost 6 bases and 0 bases, in that order; junction bases with no gene match: 4. The CDR3 DNA reads as TGTGCCACCAGTATAAGCGGGAGGGGCTCCTACAATGAGCAGTTCTTC. Its protein product is CATSISGRGSYNEQFF.